The 14 T cell receptor beta chains reported below all come from one sample, sequenced in a study of T-cell reconstitution after alpha-beta-depleted transplantation in children. Preparation of the TCRbeta library involved a method that used unique molecular identifiers. TCRdb ran MiXCR on the PCR reads and lists one entry per CDR3 protein. The repertoire includes about 360,000 distinct CDR3 sequences, roughly 14% of them detected once, and around 4% sits in the top ten. This specimen consisted of PBMCs, obtained from the stem cell graft. The origin of the receptors is a human donor who donated a stem cell graft to a child with Fanconi anemia.

This clonotype occurred a few times. V and J are TRBV30 and TRBJ1-1, with D uncertain. V lost 2 bases and J lost 3, with 13 bases in between. This CDR3 is 14 amino acids long. Germline values: CDR1 GTSNPN, CDR2 SVGIG (reference sequence). The CDR3: CAWSTGLRDTEAFF. CDR3 DNA sequence: TGTGCCTGGAGTACCGGTTTGAGGGACACTGAAGCTTTCTTT.

The chain is built from TRBV4-3 and TRBJ2-1; TRBD2 matches at 8 bases. The CDR3 has 16 residues. V was pared by 4 bases and J by 3 bases, with 8 bases of the junction left unmatched. Per the germline V gene, CDR1 is LGHNA and CDR2 is YSLEER. The CDR3 reads CASSPRWSGGYNEQFF. For the CDR3, the DNA is TGCGCCAGCAGCCCTCGGTGGAGCGGGGGCTACAATGAGCAGTTCTTC.

The chain couples TRBV20-1 to TRBJ1-1, with D maybe TRBD1 (5 bases). CDR1 and CDR2 (germline): DFQATT, SNEGSKA (reference sequence). With 4 bases removed from V and 1 base from J, the gap between germline ends came to 10 bases. The CDR3 consists of 13 residues. The CDR3 reads CSATPDRNTEAFF. DNA for the CDR3: TGCAGTGCTACCCCAGACAGGAACACTGAAGCTTTCTTT.

The V gene is TRBV11-2, the J gene TRBJ1-6; weak D call: TRBD1 (5 bases). The germline V gene encodes CDR1 SGHAT and CDR2 FQNNGV. The CDR3 length is 19 residues. Trimming removed 3 bases from V and 0 bases from J, with 18 bases in between. CDR3 coding DNA: TGTGCCAGCAGCTTGTCCGGGGGAAGGGGCTTCTCCTATAATTCACCCCTCCACTTT. Protein product: CASSLSGGRGFSYNSPLHF.

This CDR3 is CASSPRQVNTEAFF. In DNA, the CDR3 is TGTGCCAGCAGCCCCCGACAGGTTAACACTGAAGCTTTCTTT. V is TRBV7-9 and J is TRBJ1-1, with D maybe TRBD1 (6 bases). Germline V gives CDR1 SEHNR, CDR2 FQNEAQ (reference sequence). The CDR3 totals 14 residues. V lost 5 bases to trimming and J lost 2 bases, with 12 bases between them.

This clonotype was observed at least ten times. This chain uses TRBV12-3 or TRBV12-4 with TRBJ2-3; perhaps TRBD2 as D (7 bases). V dropped 6 bases and J dropped 5 bases, with 15 bases sitting between them. The CDR3 extends over 14 amino acids. The CDR3 loop reads CASSLGGAKDTQYF. The CDR3 coding sequence is TGTGCCAGCAGCCTGGGGGGGGCAAAAGATACGCAGTATTTT.

The rearrangement links TRBV6-4 to TRBJ2-1; 8 nucleotides line up with TRBD1. J was trimmed by 8 bases and V by 5 bases; bases with no gene match: 14. The CDR3 covers 16 residues. Germline lookup yields CDR1 MRHNA and CDR2 SNTAGT. The CDR3 bases are TGTGCCAGCAGTCAAACCGCAGGGGGCCGGTTCCATGAGCAGTTCTTC. Protein sequence: CASSQTAGGRFHEQFF.

The chain uses TRBV10-3 and TRBJ2-1, with 10 bases aligning to TRBD2. The trim removed 0 bases at V and 4 bases at J, leaving 3 bases unmatched. CDR3 size: 16 residues. CDR1 and CDR2 from the germline V gene are ENHRY and SYGVKD. As DNA, the CDR3 is TGTGCCATCAGTGAGTCAACTAGCGGGATGTACAATGAGCAGTTCTTC. Translated, it gives CAISESTSGMYNEQFF.

This clonotype has a count of ten or more. This chain links TRBV29-1 with TRBJ2-2, with D hard to call. V shed 6 bases and J shed 1 base, with 6 bases lying between them. The CDR3 totals 12 residues. Germline V lookup: CDR1 SQVTM, CDR2 ANQGSEA. The CDR3 is CSVDGNTGELFF. DNA for the CDR3: TGCAGCGTCGACGGGAACACCGGGGAGCTGTTTTTT.

CDR3 DNA: TGTGCCAGCAGGCCGGGCGGGGTTACGGGAGCTTTCTTT. It codes for CASRPGGVTGAFF. J is TRBJ1-1 and V is TRBV7-1; D gene unclear. TRBV7-1 is known as an ORF, though its function is uncertain. Trimming left V 6 bases short and J 10 bases short, with 18 bases between. CDR3 length: 13 residues.

In its sample, this clonotype was seen many times. J is TRBJ1-1 and V is TRBV7-9, with a tentative D call TRBD1 (5 bases). The CDR3 totals 13 residues. The germline gives CDR1 SEHNR, CDR2 FQNEAQ (reference sequence). Between the trimmed V and J ends, which lost 5 bases and 3 bases, there was a span of 10 bases. The CDR3 loop reads CASSPSRDTEAFF. The CDR3 nucleotides are TGTGCCAGCAGCCCCTCCAGGGACACTGAAGCTTTCTTT.

There are a few counts of this clonotype. The J gene is TRBJ2-5, the V gene TRBV25-1; D call uncertain. The CDR3 contains 13 residues. V lost 2 bases, J lost 7 bases, and 11 bases lay in between. The V gene's germline CDR1 is MGHDK and CDR2 SYGVNS. CDR3 nucleotide sequence: TGTGCCAGCAGTGAACGGACCCTCTCGACCCAGTACTTC. It encodes CASSERTLSTQYF.

This clonotype was counted at least ten times. V usage is TRBV7-9 and J usage is TRBJ1-6; D call uncertain. Trimming took off 4 bases at V and 9 bases at J, with 13 bases between the two ends. Germline V CDR1 and CDR2: SEHNR, FQNEAQ (reference sequence). This CDR3 region has 14 residues. The CDR3 nucleotides are TGTGCCAGCAGCTCCACCCGAGGGTCTTCACCCCTCCACTTT. This encodes CASSSTRGSSPLHF.

For this clonotype: This may come from a read error, since a much larger clone is one base off. In this CDR3 the conserved last residue, phenylalanine or tryptophan, is missing, so a read error is likely. This sequence joins TRBV3-1 and TRBJ1-5; D remains ambiguous. V was clipped by 2 bases and J by 2 bases, with 10 bases between them. Per germline, CDR1 LGHDT and CDR2 YNNKEL (reference sequence). The CDR3 covers 15 residues. CDR3 in DNA: TGTGCCAGCAGCCAAAACAGTCAAGGCAATCAGCCCCAGCATTGT. Translating it yields CASSQNSQGNQPQHC.